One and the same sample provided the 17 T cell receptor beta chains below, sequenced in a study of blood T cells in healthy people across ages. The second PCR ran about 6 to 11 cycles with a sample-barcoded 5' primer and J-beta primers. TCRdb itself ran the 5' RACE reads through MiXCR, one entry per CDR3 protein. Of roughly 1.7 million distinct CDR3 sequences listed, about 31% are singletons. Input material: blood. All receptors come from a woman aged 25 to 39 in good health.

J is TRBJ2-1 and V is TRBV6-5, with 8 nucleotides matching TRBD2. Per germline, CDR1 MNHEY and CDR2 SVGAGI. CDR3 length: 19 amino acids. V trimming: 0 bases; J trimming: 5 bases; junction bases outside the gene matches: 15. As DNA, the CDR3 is TGTGCCAGCAGTTACTCGAGACTAGCGCGAAAGACTCTCAACAATGAGCAGTTCTTC. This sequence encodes CASSYSRLARKTLNNEQFF.

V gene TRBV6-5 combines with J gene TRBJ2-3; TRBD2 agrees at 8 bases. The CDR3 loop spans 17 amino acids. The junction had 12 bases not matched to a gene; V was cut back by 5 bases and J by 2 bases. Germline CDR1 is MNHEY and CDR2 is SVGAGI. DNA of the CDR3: TGTGCCAGCAGTCACCAACCTGGAGCGGGGGACACAGATACGCAGTATTTT. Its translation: CASSHQPGAGDTDTQYF.

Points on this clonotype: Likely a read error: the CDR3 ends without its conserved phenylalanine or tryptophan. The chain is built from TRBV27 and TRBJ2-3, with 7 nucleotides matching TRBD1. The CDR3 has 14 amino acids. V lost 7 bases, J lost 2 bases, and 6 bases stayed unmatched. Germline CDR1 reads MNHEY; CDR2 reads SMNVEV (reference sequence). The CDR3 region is CASTSGQFTDTQYV. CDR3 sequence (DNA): TGTGCCAGCACCTCGGGACAGTTCACAGATACGCAGTATGTT.

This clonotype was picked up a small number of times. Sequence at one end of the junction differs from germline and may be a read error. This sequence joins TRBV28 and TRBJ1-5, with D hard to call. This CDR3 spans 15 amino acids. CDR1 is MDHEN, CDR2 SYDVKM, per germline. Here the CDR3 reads CASSFEGLGNQPQHF. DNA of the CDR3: TGCGCCAGCAGTTTTGAGGGTCTCGGCAATCAGCCCCAGCATTTT.

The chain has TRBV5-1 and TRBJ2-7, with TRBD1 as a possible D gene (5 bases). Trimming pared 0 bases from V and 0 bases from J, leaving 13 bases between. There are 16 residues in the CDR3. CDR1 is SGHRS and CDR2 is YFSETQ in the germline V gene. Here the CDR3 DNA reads TGCGCCAGCAGCTTGGGGGGCAGATCACTCTCCTACGAGCAGTACTTC. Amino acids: CASSLGGRSLSYEQYF. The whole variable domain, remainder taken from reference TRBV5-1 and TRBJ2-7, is KAGVTQTPRYLIKTRGQQVTLSCSPISGHRSVSWYQQTPGQGLQFLFEYFSETQRNKGNFPGRFSGRQFSNSRSEMNVSTLELGDSALYLCASSLGGRSLSYEQYFGPGTRLTVT.

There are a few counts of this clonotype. The CDR3 bases are TGTGCCAGCAGTTACTCTCGACAGGTAACCTACGAGCAGTACTTC. It codes for CASSYSRQVTYEQYF. V and J are TRBV6-5 and TRBJ2-7; D is possibly TRBD1 (6 bases). The CDR3 covers 15 residues. V was cut by 0 bases and J by 2 bases, with 11 bases left in between. The V gene's germline CDR1 is MNHEY and CDR2 SVGAGI.

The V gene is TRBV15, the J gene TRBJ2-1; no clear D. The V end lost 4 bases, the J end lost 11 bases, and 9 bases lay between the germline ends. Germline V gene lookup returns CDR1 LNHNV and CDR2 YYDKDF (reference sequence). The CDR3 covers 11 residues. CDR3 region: CATSKPGQQFF. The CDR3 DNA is TGTGCCACCAGCAAACCCGGACAGCAGTTCTTC.

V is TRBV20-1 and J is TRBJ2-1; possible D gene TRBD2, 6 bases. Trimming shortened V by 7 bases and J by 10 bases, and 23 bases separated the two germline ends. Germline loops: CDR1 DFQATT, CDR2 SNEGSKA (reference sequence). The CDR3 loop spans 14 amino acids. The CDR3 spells CSVLSLARGEEQFF. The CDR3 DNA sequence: TGCAGTGTCCTGAGCCTAGCGAGGGGTGAGGAGCAGTTCTTC.

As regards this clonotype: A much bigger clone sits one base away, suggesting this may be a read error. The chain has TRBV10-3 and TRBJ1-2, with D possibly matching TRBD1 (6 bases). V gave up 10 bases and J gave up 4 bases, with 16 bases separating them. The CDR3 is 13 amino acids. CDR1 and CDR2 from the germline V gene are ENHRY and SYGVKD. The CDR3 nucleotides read TGTGCCACCAGGGGTAGTGATGTCTATGGCTACACCTTC. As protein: CATRGSDVYGYTF.

The CDR3 reads CSADGTVAQPQHF. The CDR3 DNA sequence: TGCAGTGCTGACGGGACTGTTGCCCAGCCCCAGCATTTT. The rearrangement uses TRBV20-1 and TRBJ1-5; perhaps TRBD1 as D (5 bases). This CDR3 spans 13 amino acids. V was shortened by 5 bases and J by 7 bases, with 15 bases between the two germline ends. Germline loops: CDR1 DFQATT, CDR2 SNEGSKA (reference sequence).

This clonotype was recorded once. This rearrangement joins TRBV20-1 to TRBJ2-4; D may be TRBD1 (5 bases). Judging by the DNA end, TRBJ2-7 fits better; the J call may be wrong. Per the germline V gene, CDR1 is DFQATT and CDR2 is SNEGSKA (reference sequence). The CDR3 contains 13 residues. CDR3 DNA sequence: TGCAGTGCCCCCAGGCAGGGTAGGGCCGAGCAGTACTTC. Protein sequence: CSAPRQGRAEQYF.

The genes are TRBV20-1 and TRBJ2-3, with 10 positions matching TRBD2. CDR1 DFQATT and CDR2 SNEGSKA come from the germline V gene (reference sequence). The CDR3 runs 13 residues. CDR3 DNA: TGCAGGCCAACTAGCGGGGACACAGATACGCAGTATTTT. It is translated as CRPTSGDTDTQYF.

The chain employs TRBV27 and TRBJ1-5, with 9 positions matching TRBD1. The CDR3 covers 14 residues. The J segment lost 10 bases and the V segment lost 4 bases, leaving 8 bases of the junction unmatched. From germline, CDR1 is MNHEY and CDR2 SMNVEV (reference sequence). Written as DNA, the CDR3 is TGTGCCAGCAGTTGGGGACAGGGACATGGCCCCCAGCATTTT. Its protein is CASSWGQGHGPQHF.

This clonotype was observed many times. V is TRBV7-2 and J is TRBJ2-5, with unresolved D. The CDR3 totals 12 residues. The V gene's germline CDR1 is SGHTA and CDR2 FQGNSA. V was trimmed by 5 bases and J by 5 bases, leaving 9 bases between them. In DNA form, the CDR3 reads TGTGCCAGCAGCCTCTTGTTGGAGACCCAGTACTTC. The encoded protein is CASSLLLETQYF.

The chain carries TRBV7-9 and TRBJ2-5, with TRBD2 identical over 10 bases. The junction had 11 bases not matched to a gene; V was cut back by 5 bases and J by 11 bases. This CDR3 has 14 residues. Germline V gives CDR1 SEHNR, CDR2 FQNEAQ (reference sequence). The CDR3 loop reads CASSPTLAGEVQYF. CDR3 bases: TGTGCCAGCAGCCCTACCCTAGCGGGAGAGGTGCAGTACTTC.

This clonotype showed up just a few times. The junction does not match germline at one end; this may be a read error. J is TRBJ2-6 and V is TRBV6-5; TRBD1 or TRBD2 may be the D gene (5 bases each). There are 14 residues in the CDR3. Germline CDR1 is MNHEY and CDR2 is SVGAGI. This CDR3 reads CASSYSNGANALTF. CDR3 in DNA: TGTGCCAGCAGTTACTCGAACGGGGCCAACGCCCTGACTTTC.

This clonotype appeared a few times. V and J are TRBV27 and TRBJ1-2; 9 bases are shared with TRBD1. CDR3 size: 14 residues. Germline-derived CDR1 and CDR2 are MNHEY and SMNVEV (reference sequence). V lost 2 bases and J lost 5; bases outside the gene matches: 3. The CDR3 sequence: CASSLGTGTYGYTF. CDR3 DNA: TGTGCCAGCAGTTTAGGGACAGGGACTTATGGCTACACCTTC.